The rows below give T cell receptor beta chains drawn from one sample of a study of Graves' ophthalmopathy and Graves' hyperthyroidism. One entry per CDR3 protein, called by TCRdb with MiXCR from the multiplex PCR reads. Among hundreds of thousands of distinct CDR3 sequences, 35% to 50% were seen once, and the ten largest hold 3% to 3.5%. Sequences were obtained from peripheral blood. The receptor source for this set is an adult man with Graves' ophthalmopathy. Both conserved end residues are part of each CDR3. Each record gives: V gene, clone size, J gene, D gene, CDR3 DNA, CDR3 protein. The D gene is left open where the match is weak. Where a row states a size, it is once, few, many or the class of an expanded clone; other rows omit it.

v_call: TRBV4-1; clone_size: few; j_call: TRBJ2-2; d_call: -; cdr3_nt: TGCGCCAGCAGCCTCATGACCGGGGAGCTGTTTTTT; cdr3_aa: CASSLMTGELFF
v_call: TRBV20-1; clone_size: -; j_call: TRBJ1-6; d_call: TRBD1; cdr3_nt: TGCAGTGCTAATCCGGGACAGGGCGAGACTTCACCCCTCCACTTT; cdr3_aa: CSANPGQGETSPLHF
v_call: TRBV9; clone_size: few; j_call: TRBJ2-2; d_call: TRBD2; cdr3_nt: TGTGCCAGCAGCCAAGGGTTGCGGGAGGAGAACACCGGGGAGCTGTTTTTT; cdr3_aa: CASSQGLREENTGELFF
v_call: TRBV5-1; clone_size: -; j_call: TRBJ1-1; d_call: TRBD1; cdr3_nt: TGCGCCAGCAGCCCCATAGACAGGGTCAATCCGCGCGTAACTGAAGCTTTCTTT; cdr3_aa: CASSPIDRVNPRVTEAFF
v_call: TRBV10-3; clone_size: -; j_call: TRBJ1-5; d_call: -; cdr3_nt: TGTGCCATCAGTTATACGGCAGGCAATCAGCCCCAGCATTTT; cdr3_aa: CAISYTAGNQPQHF
v_call: TRBV14; clone_size: -; j_call: TRBJ2-7; d_call: TRBD1; cdr3_nt: TGTGCCAGCAGCCAAGATCCCGCCAGGGGGTACCTCTCCTACGAGCAGTACTTC; cdr3_aa: CASSQDPARGYLSYEQYF
v_call: TRBV19; clone_size: many; j_call: TRBJ1-1; d_call: -; cdr3_nt: TGTGCCAGTAGTATTGTGACAGACACTGAAGCTTTCTTT; cdr3_aa: CASSIVTDTEAFF
v_call: TRBV7-6; clone_size: -; j_call: TRBJ1-2; d_call: TRBD1; cdr3_nt: TGTGCCAGCAGCTTTCTGGGACAGAACTATGGCTACACCTTC; cdr3_aa: CASSFLGQNYGYTF
v_call: TRBV19; clone_size: many; j_call: TRBJ2-7; d_call: TRBD1; cdr3_nt: TGTGCCAGTAGTATACGTTCCGGACAGGGGTACTACGAGCAGTACTTC; cdr3_aa: CASSIRSGQGYYEQYF
v_call: TRBV6-1; clone_size: -; j_call: TRBJ2-7; d_call: -; cdr3_nt: TGTGCCAGCAGCAGGAACGGCTACGAGCAGTACTTC; cdr3_aa: CASSRNGYEQYF
v_call: TRBV10-3; clone_size: many; j_call: TRBJ2-5; d_call: -; cdr3_nt: TGTGCCATCAGTGAGGGGACGCCACAAGAGACCCAGTACTTC; cdr3_aa: CAISEGTPQETQYF
v_call: TRBV10-3; clone_size: -; j_call: TRBJ2-7; d_call: TRBD1; cdr3_nt: TGTGCCATCAGTGAGTCCGGGACAGGGACGTACTTC; cdr3_aa: CAISESGTGTYF
v_call: TRBV7-9; clone_size: once; j_call: TRBJ1-2; d_call: -; cdr3_nt: TGTGCCAGCAGCCAAGACTTTGGGGGTCCGCGATCCGGCTACACCTTC; cdr3_aa: CASSQDFGGPRSGYTF
v_call: TRBV6-1; clone_size: -; j_call: TRBJ2-5; d_call: -; cdr3_nt: TGTGCCAGCAGTGAAGAGGACGGATCCCAAGAGACCCAGTACTTC; cdr3_aa: CASSEEDGSQETQYF
v_call: TRBV4-1; clone_size: many; j_call: TRBJ2-5; d_call: -; cdr3_nt: TGCGCCAGCAGCCAAGGACAAGAGACCCAGTACTTC; cdr3_aa: CASSQGQETQYF
v_call: TRBV29-1; clone_size: -; j_call: TRBJ2-5; d_call: -; cdr3_nt: TGCAGCGTAGCCGACGGGACCCAGTACTTC; cdr3_aa: CSVADGTQYF
v_call: TRBV2; clone_size: -; j_call: TRBJ1-5; d_call: -; cdr3_nt: TGTGCCAGCAGCTTGGCGGAGGGAATCAGCAATCAGCCCCAGCATTTT; cdr3_aa: CASSLAEGISNQPQHF
v_call: TRBV20-1; clone_size: -; j_call: TRBJ1-5; d_call: TRBD1; cdr3_nt: TGCAGTGCTAGATACGGGACAGGGAACTATCAGCCCCAGCATTTT; cdr3_aa: CSARYGTGNYQPQHF
v_call: TRBV5-6; clone_size: -; j_call: TRBJ2-7; d_call: TRBD2; cdr3_nt: TGTGCCAGCAGCTTGCCAGCGGGGGGCTACGAGCAGTACTTC; cdr3_aa: CASSLPAGGYEQYF
v_call: TRBV19; clone_size: few; j_call: TRBJ2-7; d_call: TRBD1; cdr3_nt: TGTGCCAGTAGTACTAGTACAGGGGGCGCCTACGAGCAGTACTTC; cdr3_aa: CASSTSTGGAYEQYF
v_call: TRBV7-9; clone_size: -; j_call: TRBJ1-6; d_call: TRBD1; cdr3_nt: TGCGCCAGCGGCCAAGAGACAGGGTCACCCCTCCACTTT; cdr3_aa: CASGQETGSPLHF
v_call: TRBV7-2; clone_size: few; j_call: TRBJ1-6; d_call: -; cdr3_nt: TGTGCCAGCAGCTTTTCTCTAGGACAGCATAATTCACCCCTCCACTTT; cdr3_aa: CASSFSLGQHNSPLHF
v_call: TRBV10-3; clone_size: few; j_call: TRBJ2-3; d_call: -; cdr3_nt: TGTGCCATCGTTAATTCGGGCACAGATACGCAGTATTTT; cdr3_aa: CAIVNSGTDTQYF
v_call: TRBV15; clone_size: many; j_call: TRBJ1-5; d_call: -; cdr3_nt: TGTGCCACCAGCAGCCTCTCAGGGGTAGAGCAGCCCCAGCATTTT; cdr3_aa: CATSSLSGVEQPQHF
v_call: TRBV5-1; clone_size: -; j_call: TRBJ2-2; d_call: TRBD1; cdr3_nt: TGCGCCAGCAGTTTCGGGACAGACTACACCGGGGAGCTGTTTTTT; cdr3_aa: CASSFGTDYTGELFF
v_call: TRBV5-1; clone_size: many; j_call: TRBJ2-5; d_call: TRBD1; cdr3_nt: TGCGCCAGCAGCTTAGCGTGGGACAGGACACAAGAGACCCAGTACTTC; cdr3_aa: CASSLAWDRTQETQYF
v_call: TRBV24-1; clone_size: many; j_call: TRBJ1-5; d_call: TRBD1; cdr3_nt: TGTGCCACCAGTGATCTAGGACAGGGGCAAGGCAATCAGCCCCAGCATTTT; cdr3_aa: CATSDLGQGQGNQPQHF
v_call: TRBV29-1; clone_size: many; j_call: TRBJ2-2; d_call: -; cdr3_nt: TGCAGCTTACGGACCGGGTCCGGGGAGCTGTTTTTT; cdr3_aa: CSLRTGSGELFF
v_call: TRBV6-5; clone_size: few; j_call: TRBJ2-7; d_call: TRBD1; cdr3_nt: TGTGCCAGCAGGGTCGGGACAGGGGATTACGAGCAGTACTTC; cdr3_aa: CASRVGTGDYEQYF
v_call: TRBV12-3/TRBV12-4; clone_size: -; j_call: TRBJ2-7; d_call: TRBD2; cdr3_nt: TGTGCCACCAAAGCGAGCGGGAGGAACGAGCAGTACTTC; cdr3_aa: CATKASGRNEQYF
v_call: TRBV5-1; clone_size: -; j_call: TRBJ2-2; d_call: -; cdr3_nt: TGCGCCAGCAGCTTGTATGAAGATCCCGGGGAGCTGTTTTTT; cdr3_aa: CASSLYEDPGELFF
v_call: TRBV20-1; clone_size: once; j_call: TRBJ1-3; d_call: -; cdr3_nt: TGCAGTGCCAGTAGTGTGGACAGCTCTGGAAACACCATATATTTT; cdr3_aa: CSASSVDSSGNTIYF
v_call: TRBV20-1; clone_size: many; j_call: TRBJ1-2; d_call: TRBD1; cdr3_nt: TGCAGTGCTAGACCCAGTTGGGACAGGGTCTATGGCTACACCTTC; cdr3_aa: CSARPSWDRVYGYTF
v_call: TRBV4-1; clone_size: many; j_call: TRBJ1-5; d_call: -; cdr3_nt: TGCGCCAGCAGCCAAGGGGATGGGACGCCAAATCAGCCCCAGCATTTT; cdr3_aa: CASSQGDGTPNQPQHF
v_call: TRBV30; clone_size: few; j_call: TRBJ1-6; d_call: -; cdr3_nt: TGTGCCTGGAGTGTCCAGGGGAACTCACCCCTCCACTTT; cdr3_aa: CAWSVQGNSPLHF
v_call: TRBV29-1; clone_size: many; j_call: TRBJ1-2; d_call: -; cdr3_nt: TGCAGCGGTGACAGCTCCCCCTATGGCTACACCTTC; cdr3_aa: CSGDSSPYGYTF
v_call: TRBV11-1; clone_size: -; j_call: TRBJ2-7; d_call: -; cdr3_nt: TGTGCCAGCAGCTTCGGTTTTTTATTAGTCGGGGGTGGCCACGAGCAGTACTTC; cdr3_aa: CASSFGFLLVGGGHEQYF
v_call: TRBV2; clone_size: -; j_call: TRBJ1-6; d_call: TRBD1; cdr3_nt: TGTGCCAGCAGGGCCGACAGGGCTGATAATTCACCCCTCCACTTT; cdr3_aa: CASRADRADNSPLHF
v_call: TRBV4-1; clone_size: -; j_call: TRBJ2-5; d_call: -; cdr3_nt: TGCGCCAGCAGCCAAGGACGAGGCGGAACCCAGTACTTC; cdr3_aa: CASSQGRGGTQYF
v_call: TRBV10-3; clone_size: -; j_call: TRBJ1-1; d_call: -; cdr3_nt: TGTGCCATCAGTGAGTCGGGGGGGCGCGCTCGGGGCACTGAAGCTTTCTTT; cdr3_aa: CAISESGGRARGTEAFF
v_call: TRBV10-3; clone_size: -; j_call: TRBJ2-2; d_call: TRBD1; cdr3_nt: TGTGCCATCAAGGACGGTGACAGGGGCGTGCTGTTTTTT; cdr3_aa: CAIKDGDRGVLFF
v_call: TRBV7-6; clone_size: many; j_call: TRBJ2-7; d_call: -; cdr3_nt: TGTGCCACCTCCATGGGGGGGGCGACTACCTACGAGCAGTACTTC; cdr3_aa: CATSMGGATTYEQYF
v_call: TRBV7-2; clone_size: -; j_call: TRBJ2-5; d_call: TRBD1; cdr3_nt: TGTGCCAGCAGCTTAGTGATCGGGACAGGGAGTTGGGAGACCCAGTACTTC; cdr3_aa: CASSLVIGTGSWETQYF
v_call: TRBV20-1; clone_size: many; j_call: TRBJ1-3; d_call: TRBD1; cdr3_nt: TGCAGTGCTAGCTCCCGGGACAGACTCCGTGGAAACACCATATATTTT; cdr3_aa: CSASSRDRLRGNTIYF
v_call: TRBV7-9; clone_size: many; j_call: TRBJ2-2; d_call: TRBD1; cdr3_nt: TGTGCCAGCAGCTTGAGGGGACAGGGGGCCGGCACCGGGGAGCTGTTTTTT; cdr3_aa: CASSLRGQGAGTGELFF